A single sample gave rise to the 22 T cell receptor beta chains below, sequenced in a study of shared clonotypes between healthy human individuals. CD45RO-negative CD8 cells positively selected for CCR7 made up the naive population, which excluded terminally differentiated effector memory CD45RA+ cells. Sequencing was performed with immunoSEQ multiplex PCR; in TCRdb, only in-frame clones are kept and a portion is missing. This table has around 610,000 clones, approximately 96% appearing once. The material sequenced was naive CD8+ T cells sorted from blood. The source is a woman in her thirties in good health.

The chain employs TRBV30 and TRBJ2-1; the match to TRBD2 covers 9 bases. This CDR3 has 14 amino acids. In germline, CDR1 is GTSNPN, CDR2 SVGIG (reference sequence). V lost 4 bases and J lost 2; bases outside the gene matches: 3. The CDR3 nucleotides are TGTGCCTGGACTAGCGGGATCGCCTACAATGAGCAGTTCTTC. It encodes CAWTSGIAYNEQFF.

This clone is a singleton in its sample. The CDR3 bases are TGTGCCAGCAGGACAGGAGAAGGCTACACCTTC. Translation: CASRTGEGYTF. This chain uses TRBV5-4 with TRBJ1-2, with D possibly being TRBD1 (6 bases). This CDR3 spans 11 amino acids. Per germline, CDR1 SGHNT and CDR2 YYREEE (reference sequence). Trimming cost V 5 bases and J 8 bases, with 10 bases left between them.

The chain couples TRBV2 to TRBJ2-7; TRBD2 agrees at 11 bases. CDR1 SNHLY and CDR2 FYNNEI come from the germline V gene. The CDR3 consists of 13 residues. J lost 1 base, V lost 7 bases, and 0 bases had no gene match. The CDR3 reads CASTSGRSYEQYF. CDR3 sequence (DNA): TGTGCCAGCACTAGCGGGAGGTCCTACGAGCAGTACTTC.

The chain uses TRBV7-8 and TRBJ2-1, with TRBD2 identical over 10 bases. V lost 0 bases and J lost 6; bases outside the gene matches: 14. The CDR3 has 19 amino acids. The germline CDR1 and CDR2 sequences are SGHVS and FQNEAQ. In nucleotides, the CDR3 is TGTGCCAGCAGCTTAGCGGTTCTGGGGACTAGCGCTTATGGCAATGAGCAGTTCTTC. It specifies CASSLAVLGTSAYGNEQFF.

J is TRBJ2-5 and V is TRBV5-4; TRBD2 is a possible D gene (5 bases). V dropped 9 bases and J dropped 1 base, with 13 bases sitting between them. The CDR3 covers 13 residues. Germline V CDR1 and CDR2: SGHNT, YYREEE (reference sequence). The CDR3 DNA reads as TGTGCCACCGCCGGGGAGAGCCAAGAGACCCAGTACTTC. Encoded protein: CATAGESQETQYF.

The gene calls are TRBV7-3 and TRBJ2-1; D uncertain. The CDR3 covers 11 residues. Germline-derived CDR1 and CDR2 are SGHTA and FQGTGA. The V end lost 6 bases, the J end lost 8 bases, and 8 bases lay between the germline ends. The CDR3 here is CASRLGDEQFF. CDR3 sequence (DNA): TGTGCCAGCAGACTTGGGGATGAGCAGTTCTTC.

The rearrangement uses TRBV27 and TRBJ1-2; D may be TRBD1 (5 bases). The V and J ends lost 5 bases and 5 bases respectively, with 21 bases between them. This CDR3 has 16 amino acids. The germline V gene has CDR1 MNHEY and CDR2 SMNVEV (reference sequence). The CDR3, as DNA: TGTGCCAGCAGTCCAAGTTCGGGACTCCAACAATATGGCTACACCTTC. It is translated as CASSPSSGLQQYGYTF.

The J gene is TRBJ2-7, the V gene TRBV11-2, with a possible D match to TRBD1 (5 bases). The CDR3 length is 13 residues. Per the germline V gene, CDR1 is SGHAT and CDR2 is FQNNGV. Between the trimmed V and J ends, which lost 3 bases and 2 bases, there was a span of 8 bases. The DNA for the CDR3 is TGTGCCAGCAGCTTTGGGGCAGCCTACGAGCAGTACTTC. It specifies CASSFGAAYEQYF.

J is TRBJ2-5 and V is TRBV5-1, with unresolved D. Trimming removed 4 bases at V and 4 bases at J, with 11 bases between. The germline gives CDR1 SGHRS, CDR2 YFSETQ. This CDR3 is built from 13 residues. CDR3 DNA: TGCGCCAGCAGCGCAGCAGTAAGAGAGACCCAGTACTTC. This codes for CASSAAVRETQYF.

The gene calls are TRBV27 and TRBJ2-1; no definite D call. Germline CDR1 reads MNHEY; CDR2 reads SMNVEV (reference sequence). Trimming stripped 2 bases from V and 0 bases from J, with 8 bases between. The CDR3 loop spans 15 amino acids. CDR3 protein: CASSLIWSSYNEQFF. CDR3 sequence (DNA): TGTGCCAGCAGTTTAATTTGGAGCTCCTACAATGAGCAGTTCTTC.

J is TRBJ1-1 and V is TRBV19, with a tentative D call TRBD1 (5 bases). Germline V gene sequence: CDR1 LNHDA, CDR2 SQIVND (reference sequence). The V end lost 5 bases, the J end lost 1 base, and 14 bases lay between the germline ends. The CDR3 sequence is 15 residues long. CDR3 amino acids: CASSGRQGKNTEAFF. CDR3 in DNA: TGTGCCAGTAGTGGTCGGCAGGGCAAGAACACTGAAGCTTTCTTT.

This chain links TRBV11-2 with TRBJ1-2; D is perhaps TRBD1 (5 bases). The V end lost 4 bases, the J end lost 8 bases, and 14 bases lay between the germline ends. This CDR3 is 13 amino acids long. CDR1 and CDR2 (germline): SGHAT, FQNNGV. This CDR3 reads CASSSLGAAGYTF. The CDR3 DNA reads as TGTGCCAGCAGCTCGCTAGGGGCGGCGGGCTACACCTTC.

This chain links TRBV11-2 with TRBJ2-5; 8 bases map to TRBD2. CDR3 length: 15 amino acids. Germline V CDR1 and CDR2: SGHAT, FQNNGV. V was pared by 1 base and J by 5 bases, with 6 bases of the junction left unmatched. As DNA, the CDR3 is TGTGCCAGCAGCTTAGCGGGAGGGCCGGATGAGACCCAGTACTTC. Protein: CASSLAGGPDETQYF. Full variable domain (remainder filled in from reference TRBV11-2 and TRBJ2-5): EAGVAQSPRYKIIEKRQSVAFWCNPISGHATLYWYQQILGQGPKLLIQFQNNGVVDDSQLPKDRFSAERLKGVDSTLKIQPAKLEDSAVYLCASSLAGGPDETQYFGPGTRLLVL.

A note on this clone: Other nucleotide sequences in the sample specify the same CDR3. V is TRBV7-9 and J is TRBJ2-7; 7 nucleotides agree with TRBD1. The CDR3 length is 14 residues. J gave up 3 bases and V 1 base, and 3 bases lay outside the gene matches. CDR1 SEHNR and CDR2 FQNEAQ come from the germline V gene (reference sequence). The CDR3 spells CASSLGTGIYEQYF. CDR3 bases: TGTGCCAGCAGCTTAGGGACAGGTATCTACGAGCAGTACTTC.

This chain uses TRBV5-1 with TRBJ2-1; TRBD2 agrees at 8 bases. This CDR3 spans 17 amino acids. Germline V CDR1 and CDR2: SGHRS, YFSETQ. V lost 0 bases and J lost 7; bases outside the gene matches: 12. In DNA, the CDR3 is TGCGCCAGCAGCTTGGGACTAGCGATCCTAGGTACGAATGAGCAGTTCTTC. Its translation: CASSLGLAILGTNEQFF.

The chain couples TRBV2 to TRBJ1-3; 8 bases map to TRBD1. The CDR3 covers 18 residues. From germline, CDR1 is SNHLY and CDR2 FYNNEI. V lost 0 bases, J lost 2 bases, and 9 bases stayed unmatched. The CDR3 sequence is CASSEAPDRAVAGNTIYF. CDR3 nucleotides: TGTGCCAGCAGTGAAGCGCCGGACAGGGCGGTAGCTGGAAACACCATATATTTT.

The V gene is TRBV16, the J gene TRBJ2-1; D might be TRBD1 (5 bases). Germline CDR1 is KGHSY and CDR2 is FQNENV. The CDR3 length is 17 residues. V was clipped by 1 base and J by 5 bases, with 18 bases between them. CDR3 nucleotide sequence: TGTGCCAGCAGCCAATTAGTAATCCGCAGGGCCAACAATGAGCAGTTCTTC. Translation: CASSQLVIRRANNEQFF. Variable domain in full (rest from reference TRBV16 and TRBJ2-1): GEEVAQTPKHLVRGEGQKAKLYCAPIKGHSYVFWYQQVLKNEFKFLISFQNENVFDETGMPKERFSAKCLPNSPCSLEIQATKLEDSAVYFCASSQLVIRRANNEQFFGPGTRLTVL.

The chain's CDR3 is CAISESGLAGGREQFF. DNA for the CDR3: TGTGCCATCAGTGAGTCGGGACTAGCGGGAGGGCGCGAGCAGTTCTTC. The chain employs TRBV10-3 and TRBJ2-1; 16 nucleotides agree with TRBD2. The CDR3 extends over 16 amino acids. V shed 0 bases and J 10 bases; nucleotides not matched to a gene: 3. From germline, CDR1 is ENHRY and CDR2 SYGVKD.

CDR3 protein: CASSPQGGSLGGYTF. Written as DNA, the CDR3 is TGTGCCAGCAGCCCCCAGGGGGGCTCCTTAGGAGGCTACACCTTC. This chain uses TRBV7-9 with TRBJ1-2; 7 bases line up with TRBD1. Trimming cost V 5 bases and J 8 bases; bases outside gene matches: 14. The CDR3 spans 15 residues. Germline V gene lookup returns CDR1 SEHNR and CDR2 FQNEAQ (reference sequence). Complete variable domain (other parts from reference TRBV7-9 and TRBJ1-2): DTGVSQNPRHKITKRGQNVTFRCDPISEHNRLYWYRQTLGQGPEFLTYFQNEAQLEKSRLLSDRFSAERPKGSFSTLEIQRTEQGDSAMYLCASSPQGGSLGGYTFGSGTRLTVV.

Regarding this clone: Distinct nucleotide sequences in the sample also encode this CDR3. The CDR3 reads CASGLAGYEQYF. The CDR3, as DNA: TGTGCCAGCGGATTAGCGGGGTACGAGCAGTACTTC. V gene TRBV27 combines with J gene TRBJ2-7; 8 bases agree with TRBD2. V lost 8 bases to trimming and J lost 4 bases; unmatched junction nucleotides: 4. Germline assignment: CDR1 MNHEY and CDR2 SMNVEV (reference sequence). The CDR3 runs 12 residues.

V is TRBV2 and J is TRBJ1-2; D is undetermined. The germline V gene has CDR1 SNHLY and CDR2 FYNNEI. The V and J ends lost 2 bases and 6 bases respectively, with 13 bases between them. The CDR3 has 14 amino acids. CDR3: CASSEYPFTHGYTF. For the CDR3, the DNA is TGTGCCAGCAGTGAATACCCGTTTACCCATGGCTACACCTTC.

The chain links TRBV6-1 to TRBJ1-3; the match to TRBD1 covers 9 bases. The CDR3 has 15 amino acids. Trimming took 8 bases from V and 2 from J; bases not matched to a gene: 7. In germline, CDR1 is MNHNS, CDR2 SASEGT. CDR3 in DNA: TGTGCCAGCCTACGACAGGGGGTAGCTGGAAACACCATATATTTT. This sequence encodes CASLRQGVAGNTIYF.